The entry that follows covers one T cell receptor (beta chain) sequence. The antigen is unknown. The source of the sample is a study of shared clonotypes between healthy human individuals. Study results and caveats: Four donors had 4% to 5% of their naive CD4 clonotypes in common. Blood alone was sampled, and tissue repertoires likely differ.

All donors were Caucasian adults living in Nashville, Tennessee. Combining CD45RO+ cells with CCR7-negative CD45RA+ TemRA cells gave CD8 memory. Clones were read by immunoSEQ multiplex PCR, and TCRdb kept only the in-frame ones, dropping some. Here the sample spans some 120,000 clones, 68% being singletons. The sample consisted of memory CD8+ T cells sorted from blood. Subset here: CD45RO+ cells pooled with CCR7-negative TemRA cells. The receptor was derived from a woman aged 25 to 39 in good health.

For the CDR3, the DNA is TGTGCCAGCAGACCCCTCCACACGGTCGGGAATGAGCAGTTCTTC. Amino acids: CASRPLHTVGNEQFF. The gene calls are TRBV6-6 and TRBJ2-1; D ambiguous. Per germline, CDR1 MNHNY and CDR2 SVGAGI (reference sequence). Deletions cut 6 bases from V and 7 bases from J, with 19 bases between. The CDR3 covers 15 residues.